This record concerns one TCR beta chain sequence. The method was immunoSEQ multiplex PCR; TCRdb's version includes in-frame clones alone and lacks a portion of them. Here the sample spans about 130,000 clones, more than 75% being singletons. This record comes from a study of blood T cell repertoires in COVID-19. There are 15 residues in the CDR3. In germline, CDR1 is MRHNA, CDR2 SNTAGT. The V segment lost 5 bases and the J segment 5 bases; nucleotides outside the gene matches: 8. Sequencing used peripheral blood. This TCR came from a man aged 50-59 years with active COVID-19. V usage is TRBV6-4 and J usage is TRBJ2-3; 9 bases align to TRBD1. CDR3: CASSRTGGRGDTQYF. In DNA form, the CDR3 reads TGTGCCAGCAGTCGAACAGGGGGCAGGGGAGATACGCAGTATTTT.